This TCR beta chain originates from a study of blood T cell repertoires in COVID-19. In the study overall: Samples of COVID-19 (acute and convalescent) were obtained from the United States, Italy and Spain.

The table lists this clone with a count of one. Looked up from germline, CDR1 is SGHVS and CDR2 is FQNEAQ. The CDR3 consists of 15 residues. The V gene lost 1 base and the J gene lost 1 base, with 7 bases spanning the gap. Produced via immunoSEQ multiplex PCR; TCRdb's table is partial and in-frame only. Of some 59,000 clones in the sample, roughly 80% are singletons; the top ten hold roughly 4.8%. The chain uses TRBV7-8 and TRBJ2-2; tentatively, D is TRBD1 (6 bases). The sequence came from a woman between 55 and 75 years old with acute or convalescent COVID-19. The sequencing input was peripheral blood. The CDR3 DNA is TGTGCCAGCAGCTTAGACAGGGTGAACACCGGGGAGCTGTTTTTT. It codes for CASSLDRVNTGELFF. The entire variable domain, with the rest obtained from reference TRBV7-8 and TRBJ2-2, is as follows: GAGVSQSPRYKVAKRGQDVALRCDPISGHVSLFWYQQALGQGPEFLTYFQNEAQLDKSGLPSDRFFAERPEGSVSTLKIQRTQQEDSAVYLCASSLDRVNTGELFFGEGSRLTVL.